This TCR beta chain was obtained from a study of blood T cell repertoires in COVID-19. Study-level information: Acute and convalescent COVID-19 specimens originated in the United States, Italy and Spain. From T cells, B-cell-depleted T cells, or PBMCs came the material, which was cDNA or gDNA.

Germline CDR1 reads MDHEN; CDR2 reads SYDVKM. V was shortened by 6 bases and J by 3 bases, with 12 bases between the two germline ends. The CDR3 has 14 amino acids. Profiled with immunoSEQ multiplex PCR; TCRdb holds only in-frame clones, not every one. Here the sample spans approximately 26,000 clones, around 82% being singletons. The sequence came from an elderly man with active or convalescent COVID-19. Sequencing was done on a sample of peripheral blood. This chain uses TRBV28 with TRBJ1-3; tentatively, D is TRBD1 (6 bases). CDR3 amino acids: CASSNQGLGNTIYF. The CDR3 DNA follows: TGTGCCAGCAGCAATCAGGGGCTTGGAAACACCATATATTTT.